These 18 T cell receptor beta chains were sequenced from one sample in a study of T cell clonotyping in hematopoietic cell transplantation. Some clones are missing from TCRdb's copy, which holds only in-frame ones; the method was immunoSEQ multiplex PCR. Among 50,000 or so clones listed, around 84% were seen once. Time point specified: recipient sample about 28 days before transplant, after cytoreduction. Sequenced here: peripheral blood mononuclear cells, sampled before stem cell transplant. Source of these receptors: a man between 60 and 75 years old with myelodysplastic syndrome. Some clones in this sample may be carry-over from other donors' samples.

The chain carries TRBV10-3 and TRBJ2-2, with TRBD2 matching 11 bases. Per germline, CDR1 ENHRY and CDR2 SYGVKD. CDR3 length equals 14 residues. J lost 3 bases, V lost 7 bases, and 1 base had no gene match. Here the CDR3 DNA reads TGTGCCATCACACTAGCGGGGGACACCGGGGAGCTGTTTTTT. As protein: CAITLAGDTGELFF.

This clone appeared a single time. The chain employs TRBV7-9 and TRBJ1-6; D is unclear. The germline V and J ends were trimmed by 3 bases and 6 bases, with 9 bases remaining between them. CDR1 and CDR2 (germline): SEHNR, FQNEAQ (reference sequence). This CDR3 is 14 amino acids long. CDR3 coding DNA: TGTGCCAGCAGCTTCGGGCAGGTTAATTCACCCCTCCACTTT. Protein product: CASSFGQVNSPLHF.

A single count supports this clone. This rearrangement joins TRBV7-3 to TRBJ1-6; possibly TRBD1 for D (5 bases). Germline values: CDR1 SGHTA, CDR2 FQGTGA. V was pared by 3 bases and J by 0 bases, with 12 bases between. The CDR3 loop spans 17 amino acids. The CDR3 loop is CASSLGPPSSYNSPLHF. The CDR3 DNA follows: TGTGCCAGCAGCTTGGGACCGCCAAGCTCCTATAATTCACCCCTCCACTTT.

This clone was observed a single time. The CDR3 sequence: CASSQSFGPYNEQFF. CDR3 sequence (DNA): TGCGCCAGCAGCCAATCCTTCGGCCCCTACAATGAGCAGTTCTTC. V gene TRBV4-3 combines with J gene TRBJ2-1; D is ambiguous. Trimming left V 2 bases short and J 2 bases short, with 10 bases between. Germline lookup yields CDR1 LGHNA and CDR2 YSLEER. This CDR3 has 15 residues.

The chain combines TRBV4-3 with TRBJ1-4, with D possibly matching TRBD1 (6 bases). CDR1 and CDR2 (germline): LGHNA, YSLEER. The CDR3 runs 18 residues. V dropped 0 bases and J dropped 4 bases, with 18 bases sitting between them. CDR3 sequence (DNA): TGCGCCAGCAGCCAAGATCCCCCGGGGGGCCGTCTTAATGAAAAACTGTTTTTT. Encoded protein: CASSQDPPGGRLNEKLFF.

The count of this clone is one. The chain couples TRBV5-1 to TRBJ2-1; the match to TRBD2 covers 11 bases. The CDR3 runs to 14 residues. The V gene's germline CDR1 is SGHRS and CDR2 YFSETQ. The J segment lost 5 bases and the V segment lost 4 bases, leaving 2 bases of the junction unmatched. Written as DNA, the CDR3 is TGCGCCAGCAGCATGACTAGCGGGAACAATGAGCAGTTCTTC. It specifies CASSMTSGNNEQFF.

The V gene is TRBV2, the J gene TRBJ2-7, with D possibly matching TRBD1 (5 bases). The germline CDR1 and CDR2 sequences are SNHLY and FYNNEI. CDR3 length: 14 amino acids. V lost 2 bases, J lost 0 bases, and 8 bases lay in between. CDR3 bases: TGTGCCAGCAGTGAAATCGACAGCTCCTACGAGCAGTACTTC. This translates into CASSEIDSSYEQYF.

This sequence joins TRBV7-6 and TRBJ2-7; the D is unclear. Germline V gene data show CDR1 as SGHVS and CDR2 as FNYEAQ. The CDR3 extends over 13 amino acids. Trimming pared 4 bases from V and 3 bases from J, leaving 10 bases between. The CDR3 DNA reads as TGTGCCAGCAGCTCCCACGGTGGCTACGAGCAGTACTTC. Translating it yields CASSSHGGYEQYF.

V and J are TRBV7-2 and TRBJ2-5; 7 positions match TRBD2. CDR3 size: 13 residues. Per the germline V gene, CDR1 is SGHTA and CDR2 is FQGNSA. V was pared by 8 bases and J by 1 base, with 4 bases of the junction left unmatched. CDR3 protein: CASGGGVQETQYF. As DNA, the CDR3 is TGTGCCAGCGGCGGGGGAGTCCAAGAGACCCAGTACTTC. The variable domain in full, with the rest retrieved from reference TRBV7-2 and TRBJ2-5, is GAGVSQSPSNKVTEKGKDVELRCDPISGHTALYWYRQSLGQGLEFLIYFQGNSAPDKSGLPSDRFSAERTGGSVSTLTIQRTQQEDSAVYLCASGGGVQETQYFGPGTRLLVL.

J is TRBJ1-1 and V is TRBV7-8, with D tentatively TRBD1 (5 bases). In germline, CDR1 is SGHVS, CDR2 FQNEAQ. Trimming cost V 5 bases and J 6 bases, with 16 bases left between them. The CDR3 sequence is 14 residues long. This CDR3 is CASSTPSTEPEAFF. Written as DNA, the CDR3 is TGTGCCAGCAGCACACCCTCGACAGAACCTGAAGCTTTCTTT.

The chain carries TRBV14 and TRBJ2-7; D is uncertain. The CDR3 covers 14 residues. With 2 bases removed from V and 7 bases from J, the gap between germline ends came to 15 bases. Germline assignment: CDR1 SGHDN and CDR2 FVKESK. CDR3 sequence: CASSQTPRYGEQYF. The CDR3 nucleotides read TGTGCCAGCAGCCAAACCCCCCGTTACGGGGAGCAGTACTTC.

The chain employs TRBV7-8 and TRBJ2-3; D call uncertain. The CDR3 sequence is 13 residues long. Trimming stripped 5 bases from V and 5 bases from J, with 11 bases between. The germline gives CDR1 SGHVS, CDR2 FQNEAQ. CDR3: CASSQAGIDTQYF. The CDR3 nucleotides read TGTGCCAGCAGCCAAGCTGGGATAGATACGCAGTATTTT.

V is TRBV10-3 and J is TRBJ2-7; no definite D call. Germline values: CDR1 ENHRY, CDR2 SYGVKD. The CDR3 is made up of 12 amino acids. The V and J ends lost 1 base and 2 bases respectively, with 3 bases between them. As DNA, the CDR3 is TGTGCCATCAGTGAGTTGACCTACGAGCAGTACTTC. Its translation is CAISELTYEQYF.

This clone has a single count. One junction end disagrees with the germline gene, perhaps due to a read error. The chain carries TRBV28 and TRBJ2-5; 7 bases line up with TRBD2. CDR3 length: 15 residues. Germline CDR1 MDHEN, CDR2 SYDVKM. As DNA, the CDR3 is TGTGCCGGCAGTGGCCGACGCGGCGGGGGAGAGACCCAGTACTTC. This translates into CAGSGRRGGGETQYF.

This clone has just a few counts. This CDR3 is CASSLVGTGSGYTF. Here the CDR3 DNA reads TGTGCCAGCAGCTTAGTCGGGACAGGGAGCGGCTACACCTTC. The chain couples TRBV11-2 to TRBJ1-2; TRBD1 aligns across 9 bases. J was trimmed by 8 bases and V by 1 base; bases with no gene match: 5. Germline CDR1 reads SGHAT; CDR2 reads FQNNGV. CDR3 length: 14 amino acids.

The CDR3 loop reads CASSFWPSSGANVLTF. CDR3 DNA: TGTGCCAGCAGTTTCTGGCCCAGCTCTGGGGCCAACGTCCTGACTTTC. The chain joins TRBV28 to TRBJ2-6; D not resolved. Germline CDR1 is MDHEN and CDR2 is SYDVKM. Trimming left V 3 bases short and J 0 bases short, with 9 bases between. The CDR3 covers 16 residues.

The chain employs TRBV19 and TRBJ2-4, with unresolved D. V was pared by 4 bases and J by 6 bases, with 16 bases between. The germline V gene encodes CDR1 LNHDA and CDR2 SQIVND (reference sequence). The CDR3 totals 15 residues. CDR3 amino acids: CASSKGLVTLNIQYF. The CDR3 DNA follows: TGTGCCAGTAGTAAGGGCCTTGTGACGCTAAACATTCAGTACTTC.

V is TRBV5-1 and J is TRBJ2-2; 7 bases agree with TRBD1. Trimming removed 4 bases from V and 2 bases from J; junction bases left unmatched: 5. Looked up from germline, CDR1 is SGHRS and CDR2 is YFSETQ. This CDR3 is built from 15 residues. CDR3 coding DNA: TGCGCCAGCAGCCTGGGACAGCTAAACACCGGGGAGCTGTTTTTT. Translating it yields CASSLGQLNTGELFF.